Each of the 21 T cell receptor beta chains below was sequenced from the same sample in a study of shared clonotypes between healthy human individuals. Here immunoSEQ multiplex PCR was the method, and the copy in TCRdb shows in-frame clones only, minus some. The table has about 960,000 clones, approximately 76% seen once; the top ten hold about 1.5%. The sample taken for sequencing was memory CD4+ T cells sorted from blood. As for subset: CD45RA-negative fraction. The receptor source for this set is a man between 18 and 29 years old in good health.

The rearrangement joins TRBV10-3 to TRBJ2-2; 12 nucleotides match TRBD2. The length of the CDR3 is 18 residues. Germline CDR1 and CDR2: ENHRY and SYGVKD. V lost 6 bases and J lost 5; bases outside the gene matches: 13. The CDR3 DNA is TGTGCCATCAGAGCCGGGACTAGCGGGCCGGGGCGGACCGGGGAGCTGTTTTTT. It encodes CAIRAGTSGPGRTGELFF.

The chain couples TRBV5-4 to TRBJ1-1; 8 nucleotides agree with TRBD1. V lost 4 bases to trimming and J lost 0 bases; unmatched junction nucleotides: 8. Per the germline V gene, CDR1 is SGHNT and CDR2 is YYREEE (reference sequence). The CDR3 consists of 16 residues. The CDR3 DNA reads as TGTGCCAGCAGCCGGACACCGGACAGGGTGAACACTGAAGCTTTCTTT. It yields the protein CASSRTPDRVNTEAFF.

The chain carries TRBV20-1 and TRBJ2-7; no reliable D call. Between the trimmed V and J ends, which lost 5 bases and 4 bases, there was a span of 6 bases. In germline, CDR1 is DFQATT, CDR2 SNEGSKA (reference sequence). The CDR3 has 10 amino acids. The CDR3, as DNA: TGCAGTGCTCCCGCTTACGAGCAGTACTTC. It yields the protein CSAPAYEQYF.

The J gene is TRBJ2-1, the V gene TRBV15; 7 bases agree with TRBD2. Unmatched junction bases numbered 8, after V lost 0 bases and J lost 6 bases. CDR1 and CDR2 from the germline V gene are LNHNV and YYDKDF (reference sequence). The CDR3 length is 16 residues. The CDR3 sequence is CATSRDPGVAGNEQFF. CDR3 DNA sequence: TGTGCCACCAGCAGAGATCCGGGGGTAGCGGGCAATGAGCAGTTCTTC.

To note about this clone: Other DNA sequences within the sample encode an identical CDR3. The CDR3: CAISPGLRETQYF. CDR3 nucleotide sequence: TGTGCCATCAGTCCGGGACTCCGGGAGACCCAGTACTTC. This chain connects TRBV10-3 to TRBJ2-5; maybe TRBD2 (6 bases). V was trimmed by 5 bases and J by 5 bases, leaving 12 bases between them. The CDR3 runs to 13 residues. Per the germline V gene, CDR1 is ENHRY and CDR2 is SYGVKD.

For this clone: Other nucleotide sequences from this sample produce the same CDR3. This chain joins TRBV9 and TRBJ1-4, with D maybe TRBD1 (6 bases). Trimming took off 3 bases at V and 5 bases at J, with 11 bases between the two ends. This CDR3 comprises 14 residues. Germline values: CDR1 SGDLS, CDR2 YYNGEE. The CDR3 protein is CASSDQGTNEKLFF. For the CDR3, the DNA is TGTGCCAGCAGCGATCAGGGGACCAATGAAAAACTGTTTTTT.

The V and J genes are TRBV6-6 and TRBJ2-3; unclear D gene. This CDR3 comprises 13 residues. The germline gives CDR1 MNHNY, CDR2 SVGAGI (reference sequence). Trimming took 7 bases from V and 0 from J, leaving 8 bases between them. The CDR3 region has the DNA TGTGCCAGCACCCCTGGAAGCACAGATACGCAGTATTTT. It translates to CASTPGSTDTQYF.

The chain links TRBV4-2 to TRBJ1-4; 7 bases line up with TRBD1. The CDR3 totals 16 residues. CDR1 and CDR2 (germline): LGHNA, YNFKEQ. Trimming cost V 1 base and J 0 bases; bases outside gene matches: 2. CDR3 in amino acids: CASSQGGTATNEKLFF. The CDR3 coding sequence is TGTGCCAGCAGCCAAGGTGGGACAGCAACTAATGAAAAACTGTTTTTT.

The gene calls are TRBV7-2 and TRBJ2-1, with 14 positions matching TRBD2. CDR3 length: 17 amino acids. Trimming took 4 bases from V and 4 from J; bases not matched to a gene: 6. Looked up from germline, CDR1 is SGHTA and CDR2 is FQGNSA. DNA of the CDR3: TGTGCCAGCAGCTGGACTAGCGGGAGGACCCCATACAATGAGCAGTTCTTC. Encoded protein: CASSWTSGRTPYNEQFF. The entire variable domain, with the rest obtained from reference TRBV7-2 and TRBJ2-1, is as follows: GAGVSQSPSNKVTEKGKDVELRCDPISGHTALYWYRQSLGQGLEFLIYFQGNSAPDKSGLPSDRFSAERTGGSVSTLTIQRTQQEDSAVYLCASSWTSGRTPYNEQFFGPGTRLTVL.

This clone was recorded only once. DNA of the CDR3: TGTGCCAGTAGTACGGGACATCCAGCTGAAAAACTGTTTTTT. Translation gives CASSTGHPAEKLFF. The chain recombines TRBV19 with TRBJ1-4; maybe TRBD1 (6 bases). Between the trimmed V and J ends, which lost 4 bases and 7 bases, there was a span of 13 bases. In germline, CDR1 is LNHDA, CDR2 SQIVND (reference sequence). This CDR3 has 14 amino acids. The full variable domain, rest sourced from reference TRBV19 and TRBJ1-4, is DGGITQSPKYLFRKEGQNVTLSCEQNLNHDAMYWYRQDPGQGLRLIYYSQIVNDFQKGDIAEGYSVSREKKESFPLTVTSAQKNPTAFYLCASSTGHPAEKLFFGSGTQLSVL.

The V call is TRBV7-2, the J call TRBJ2-2, with D unresolved. Between the trimmed V and J ends, which lost 8 bases and 3 bases, there was a span of 13 bases. Germline V gives CDR1 SGHTA, CDR2 FQGNSA. The CDR3 has 14 amino acids. The CDR3 spells CASSSGWDTGELFF. CDR3 DNA sequence: TGTGCCAGCTCAAGTGGGTGGGACACCGGGGAGCTGTTTTTT.

The genes are TRBV18 and TRBJ2-7; D is undetermined. Trimming removed 6 bases from V and 0 bases from J, with 12 bases in between. The CDR3 covers 14 residues. The germline V gene has CDR1 KGHSH and CDR2 LQKENI. In nucleotides, the CDR3 is TGTGCCAGCTCCCGCGGCACAGACTCCTACGAGCAGTACTTC. Protein product: CASSRGTDSYEQYF. Using reference TRBV18 and TRBJ2-7 for the parts outside the CDR3, the full variable domain is NAGVMQNPRHLVRRRGQEARLRCSPMKGHSHVYWYRQLPEEGLKFMVYLQKENIIDESGMPKERFSAEFPKEGPSILRIQQVVRGDSAAYFCASSRGTDSYEQYFGPGTRLTVT.

This chain uses TRBV10-2 with TRBJ2-5; TRBD2 agrees at 8 bases. With V trimmed by 4 bases and J by 10 bases, 2 bases remained unmatched. The CDR3 length is 11 residues. Germline V gene data show CDR1 as WSHSY and CDR2 as SAAADI. CDR3 loop: CASSVAGFQYF. CDR3 in DNA: TGCGCCAGCAGTGTAGCGGGATTCCAGTACTTC.

The V gene is TRBV4-3, the J gene TRBJ2-2, with 7 bases matching TRBD2. Germline CDR1 and CDR2: LGHNA and YSLEER. V gave up 2 bases and J gave up 4 bases; unmatched junction bases: 7. This CDR3 region has 16 residues. CDR3 nucleotides: TGCGCCAGCAGCCAATTCATAACGGGGGGCACCGGGGAGCTGTTTTTT. This gives the protein CASSQFITGGTGELFF.

The V call is TRBV28, the J call TRBJ2-7; D is possibly TRBD1 (6 bases). Germline V gene data show CDR1 as MDHEN and CDR2 as SYDVKM. Trimming shortened V by 4 bases and J by 6 bases, and 16 bases separated the two germline ends. The CDR3 loop spans 14 amino acids. CDR3 region: CASSSTGTFGEQYF. The CDR3 coding sequence is TGTGCCAGCAGTTCTACAGGGACCTTCGGCGAGCAGTACTTC.

Of note for this clone: The sample contains more than one DNA sequence encoding this CDR3. Here the CDR3 reads CASSPSQGATEAFF. In DNA, the CDR3 is TGTGCCAGCTCACCCTCACAGGGGGCCACTGAAGCTTTCTTT. V is TRBV18 and J is TRBJ1-1; TRBD1 matches at 9 bases. Losses at the gene ends were 3 bases for V and 4 bases for J; bases not matched to a gene: 3. This CDR3 is 14 amino acids long. Germline CDR1 is KGHSH and CDR2 is LQKENI.

The chain recombines TRBV19 with TRBJ1-2; the D gene is possibly TRBD1 (5 bases). The CDR3 consists of 15 residues. Germline CDR1 is LNHDA and CDR2 is SQIVND (reference sequence). V was pared by 3 bases and J by 0 bases, with 11 bases between. CDR3 nucleotide sequence: TGTGCCAGTAGTATGGCCGGGGGGACTAACTATGGCTACACCTTC. It codes for CASSMAGGTNYGYTF.

The rearrangement uses TRBV7-2 and TRBJ2-5; TRBD1 agrees at 10 bases. V gave up 1 base and J gave up 5 bases; unmatched junction bases: 1. The CDR3 contains 14 residues. Per the germline V gene, CDR1 is SGHTA and CDR2 is FQGNSA. The CDR3 loop is CASSLGTGGETQYF. The CDR3, as DNA: TGTGCCAGCAGCTTAGGGACAGGGGGGGAGACCCAGTACTTC.

The genes are TRBV11-2 and TRBJ2-6, with D maybe TRBD1 (6 bases). The CDR3 contains 18 residues. From germline, CDR1 is SGHAT and CDR2 FQNNGV. The V end lost 4 bases, the J end lost 2 bases, and 18 bases lay between the germline ends. The CDR3 DNA is TGTGCCAGCAGCTACCGACAGGTTGAAGGAACTGGGGCCAACGTCCTGACTTTC. Its protein product is CASSYRQVEGTGANVLTF.

This chain links TRBV10-3 with TRBJ2-7; D remains unclear. The CDR3 runs 14 residues. Trimming removed 6 bases from V and 3 bases from J, with 15 bases in between. From germline, CDR1 is ENHRY and CDR2 SYGVKD. The CDR3 spells CAIRPQQGFYEQYF. CDR3 nucleotide sequence: TGTGCCATCAGGCCTCAACAAGGATTCTACGAGCAGTACTTC.

V usage is TRBV6-4 and J usage is TRBJ2-3, with D hard to call. V was clipped by 3 bases and J by 3 bases, with 13 bases between them. The CDR3 covers 15 residues. Germline CDR1 and CDR2: MRHNA and SNTAGT. The CDR3 reads CASSDEPGRTDTQYF. CDR3 nucleotides: TGTGCCAGCAGTGATGAGCCCGGGCGGACAGATACGCAGTATTTT.